This T cell receptor beta chain was sequenced in a study of T cell repertoires in cytomegalovirus infection. About the research overall: Carrying CMV and the relevant HLA type showed in public TCR beta signatures. Study observations and caveats: What dominated the ex vivo response were HLA-C-restricted CMV-specific TCR beta clonotypes.

To note about this clonotype: Its antigen is still unknown.

MiXCR, run by TCRdb on the reads, gives a single entry per CDR3 protein. This table holds some 500,000 distinct CDR3 sequences, around two fifths found once. CDR3 size: 15 residues. Germline lookup yields CDR1 MNHEY and CDR2 SVGEGT. The ends lost 5 bases at V and 5 bases at J; junction bases unmatched: 9. The sequencing here drew on cultured PBMCs, taken from culture after CMV antigen stimulation. This receptor was taken from a human donor in good health (CMV status not recorded). Some clones in this sample may be carry-over from other donors' samples. The V and J genes are TRBV6-2 or TRBV6-3 and TRBJ1-1; 9 bases map to TRBD1. The CDR3 bases are TGTGCCAGCAGTCAGCATTACAGGGGGCAGACTGAAGCTTTCTTT. Residues: CASSQHYRGQTEAFF.